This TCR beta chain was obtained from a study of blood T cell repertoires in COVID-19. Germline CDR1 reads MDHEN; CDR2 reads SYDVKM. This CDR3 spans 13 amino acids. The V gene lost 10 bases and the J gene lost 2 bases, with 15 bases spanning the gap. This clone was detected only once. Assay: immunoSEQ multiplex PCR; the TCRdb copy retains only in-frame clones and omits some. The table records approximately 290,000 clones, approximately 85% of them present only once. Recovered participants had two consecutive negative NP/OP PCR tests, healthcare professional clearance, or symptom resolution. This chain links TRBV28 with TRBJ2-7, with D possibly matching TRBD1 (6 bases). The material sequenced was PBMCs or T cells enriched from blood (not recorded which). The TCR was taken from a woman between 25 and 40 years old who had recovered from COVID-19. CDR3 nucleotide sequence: TGTGCCAACCCCTTTGGGGGCCCCTACGAGCAGTACTTC. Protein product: CANPFGGPYEQYF.